This T cell receptor (beta chain) was profiled in a study of Ad26.COV2.S vaccination and SARS-CoV-2 variants. About the research overall: Donor was in the COV1001 Ad26.COV2.S trial arm. The vaccine Ad26.COV2.S was put into the muscle once, or twice with 56 days between. Study results and limitations: Vaccine and placebo recipients had similar non-spike TCR breadth.

Profiling relied on immunoSEQ multiplex PCR, and the TCRdb table lists in-frame clones only, not all of them. The sample includes 300,000 to 400,000 clones, around four fifths of them seen just once. Notes on this clone: Antigen unknown.

The CDR3 contains 12 residues. V lost 5 bases, J lost 7 bases, and 6 bases lay in between. Sample treatment: roughly 18 received Ad26.COV2.S at low or high dose, single or two shots; about 5 received placebo; per-sample allocation not given. The samples date from day 63 after the first vaccine or placebo injection. The rearrangement joins TRBV12-3 or TRBV12-4 to TRBJ1-6; D possibly corresponds to TRBD1 (5 bases). This specimen consisted of peripheral blood, obtained in a trial of Ad26.COV2.S vaccine versus placebo. This clonotype originated in a person aged 18-60 years who received the Ad26.COV2.S COVID-19 vaccine or a placebo. DNA for the CDR3: TGTGCCAGCAGTCGGACAAATTCACCCCTCCACTTT. It translates to CASSRTNSPLHF.